The 19 T cell receptor beta chains reported below all come from one sample, sequenced in a study of OX40 agonist ivuxolimab in advanced cancers. Sequencing was performed with immunoSEQ multiplex PCR; in TCRdb, only in-frame clones are kept and a portion is missing. Of 10,000 or so clones listed, around 76% are singletons. The source was CD4+ or CD8+ T cells sorted from blood, collected in a trial of the OX40 agonist ivuxolimab. These receptors all come from an adult with an advanced solid tumor such as melanoma, head and neck, liver or kidney cancer.

The chain uses TRBV28 and TRBJ1-1; D gene ambiguous. The CDR3 loop spans 13 amino acids. Trimming removed 7 bases at V and 2 bases at J, with 11 bases between. Germline V lookup: CDR1 MDHEN, CDR2 SYDVKM. The chain's CDR3 is CASTSTINTEAFF. The CDR3 nucleotides read TGTGCCAGCACGTCCACTATAAACACTGAAGCTTTCTTT.

The CDR3 bases are TGTGCCAGCAGTGAAGAGGGCGGCGGAAACACCATATATTTT. It is translated as CASSEEGGGNTIYF. This chain joins TRBV2 and TRBJ1-3, with D hard to call. Deletions cut 1 base from V and 4 bases from J, with 8 bases between. CDR3 length: 14 amino acids. Germline V gene data show CDR1 as SNHLY and CDR2 as FYNNEI. Variable domain in full (rest from reference TRBV2 and TRBJ1-3): EPEVTQTPSHQVTQMGQEVILRCVPISNHLYFYWYRQILGQKVEFLVSFYNNEISEKSEIFDDQFSVERPDGSNFTLKIRSTKLEDSAMYFCASSEEGGGNTIYFGEGSWLTVV.

The chain employs TRBV5-1 and TRBJ1-5; 7 nucleotides align to TRBD1. Per germline, CDR1 SGHRS and CDR2 YFSETQ. Trimming at V came to 7 bases and at J to 6 bases, leaving 7 bases not matched to a gene. The CDR3 totals 13 residues. The CDR3: CASSRQGSQPQHF. The CDR3 bases are TGCGCCAGCTCCCGACAGGGCTCTCAGCCCCAGCATTTT. The whole variable domain, filled in from reference TRBV5-1 and TRBJ1-5, reads KAGVTQTPRYLIKTRGQQVTLSCSPISGHRSVSWYQQTPGQGLQFLFEYFSETQRNKGNFPGRFSGRQFSNSRSEMNVSTLELGDSALYLCASSRQGSQPQHFGDGTRLSIL.

V is TRBV6-5 and J is TRBJ1-1; D is unclear. Trimming pared 6 bases from V and 0 bases from J, leaving 8 bases between. Germline values: CDR1 MNHEY, CDR2 SVGAGI. The CDR3 runs 13 residues. CDR3 sequence (DNA): TGTGCCAGCAGCCCCAACTTGAACACTGAAGCTTTCTTT. Its translation is CASSPNLNTEAFF.

This sequence joins TRBV10-3 and TRBJ1-1; D remains unclear. The germline CDR1 and CDR2 sequences are ENHRY and SYGVKD. The CDR3 contains 13 residues. The V and J ends lost 0 bases and 4 bases respectively, with 6 bases between them. CDR3: CAISESWGTEAFF. The CDR3 nucleotides are TGTGCCATCAGTGAGTCGTGGGGCACTGAAGCTTTCTTT.

The CDR3 spells CASSFEGDQPQHF. As DNA, the CDR3 is TGCGCCAGCAGCTTTGAGGGGGACCAGCCCCAGCATTTT. The gene calls are TRBV4-3 and TRBJ1-5, with D tentatively TRBD1 (6 bases). Trimming pared 5 bases from V and 7 bases from J, leaving 12 bases between. Germline CDR1 and CDR2: LGHNA and YSLEER. This CDR3 is built from 13 residues.

J is TRBJ1-1 and V is TRBV5-1; no reliable D call. This CDR3 is built from 9 residues. Germline values: CDR1 SGHRS, CDR2 YFSETQ. V was clipped by 4 bases and J by 7 bases, with 2 bases between them. The DNA for the CDR3 is TGCGCCAGCAGCAGTGAAGCTTTCTTT. Its translation is CASSSEAFF.

This chain connects TRBV6-4 to TRBJ1-1; perhaps TRBD1 as D (6 bases). This CDR3 contains 15 residues. The V gene lost 4 bases and the J gene lost 0 bases, with 12 bases spanning the gap. The V gene's germline CDR1 is MRHNA and CDR2 SNTAGT. DNA of the CDR3: TGTGCCAGCAGTGGCGCGACAGGTTTGAACACTGAAGCTTTCTTT. Protein product: CASSGATGLNTEAFF.

This chain joins TRBV27 and TRBJ1-5; a possible D gene is TRBD1 (5 bases). V was trimmed by 3 bases and J by 5 bases, leaving 14 bases between them. The CDR3 has 15 residues. Germline CDR1 and CDR2: MNHEY and SMNVEV (reference sequence). The CDR3: CASSLWHGGDQPQHF. CDR3 nucleotide sequence: TGTGCCAGCAGTTTGTGGCACGGGGGGGATCAGCCCCAGCATTTT.

This clone was counted a few times. This chain joins TRBV7-6 and TRBJ2-1, with 8 bases that match TRBD1. CDR1 and CDR2 from the germline V gene are SGHVS and FNYEAQ. The CDR3 consists of 14 residues. V shed 1 base, J shed 7 bases, and the junction held 3 bases outside the gene matches. The CDR3 region has the DNA TGTGCCAGCAGCTTAGGAACAGGGGGGAATGAGCAGTTCTTC. It codes for CASSLGTGGNEQFF.

This chain links TRBV29-1 with TRBJ1-2; 7 positions match TRBD1. The CDR3 consists of 13 residues. Per germline, CDR1 SQVTM and CDR2 ANQGSEA. V trimming: 3 bases; J trimming: 1 base; junction bases outside the gene matches: 2. This CDR3 reads CSVDTGVNYGYTF. The CDR3 DNA reads TGCAGCGTTGACACAGGGGTTAACTATGGCTACACCTTC.

The gene calls are TRBV16 and TRBJ2-7; D remains ambiguous. V was shortened by 4 bases and J by 2 bases, with 9 bases between the two germline ends. CDR1 is KGHSY, CDR2 FQNENV, per germline. CDR3 length: 13 residues. Written as DNA, the CDR3 is TGTGCCAGCAGCCCAGAAAGGCCCTACGAGCAGTACTTC. It is translated as CASSPERPYEQYF.

In its sample, this clone was seen once. The chain is built from TRBV13 and TRBJ1-1; D remains unclear. The CDR3 consists of 12 residues. With 1 base removed from V and 6 bases from J, the gap between germline ends came to 6 bases. Germline V CDR1 and CDR2: PRHDT, FYEKMQ (reference sequence). CDR3 in amino acids: CASSLVVAEAFF. The DNA for the CDR3 is TGTGCCAGCAGCTTAGTTGTGGCTGAAGCTTTCTTT. Complete variable domain (other parts from reference TRBV13 and TRBJ1-1): AAGVIQSPRHLIKEKRETATLKCYPIPRHDTVYWYQQGPGQDPQFLISFYEKMQSDKGSIPDRFSAQQFSDYHSELNMSSLELGDSALYFCASSLVVAEAFFGQGTRLTVV.

This chain links TRBV14 with TRBJ1-5; TRBD1 matches 8 bases. CDR3 length: 14 residues. Germline lookup yields CDR1 SGHDN and CDR2 FVKESK. The V segment lost 6 bases and the J segment 2 bases; nucleotides outside the gene matches: 3. CDR3 coding DNA: TGTGCCAGCAGTGACAGGGGCCGCAATCAGCCCCAGCATTTT. This encodes CASSDRGRNQPQHF.

The chain joins TRBV12-2 to TRBJ2-1; TRBD2 reflects the table's D call only, with no check against the DNA. TRBV12-2 is recorded as a pseudogene. This CDR3 has 14 residues. The CDR3 loop is CASRLASWGDEQFF. CDR3 nucleotides: TGTGCAAGTCGCTTAGCTTCTTGGGGGGATGAGCAGTTCTTC.

A remark on this clone: In the same sample, other DNA sequences code for this CDR3. This chain's CDR3 is CASSLSSMNTEAFF. The CDR3 DNA is TGTGCCAGCAGTTTGTCCAGCATGAACACTGAAGCTTTCTTT. The rearrangement links TRBV27 to TRBJ1-1; no reliable D call. CDR1 is MNHEY, CDR2 SMNVEV, per germline (reference sequence). Trimming cost V 3 bases and J 0 bases, with 8 bases left between them. This CDR3 spans 14 amino acids.

V gene TRBV10-2 combines with J gene TRBJ2-5, with unresolved D. The germline V and J ends were trimmed by 0 bases and 1 base, with 6 bases remaining between them. CDR1 WSHSY and CDR2 SAAADI come from the germline V gene. The CDR3 has 14 amino acids. CDR3 amino acids: CASSESWIQETQYF. The CDR3 nucleotides read TGCGCCAGCAGTGAGTCCTGGATCCAAGAGACCCAGTACTTC.

The CDR3 DNA is TGTGCCAGCAGTGGAGCTTACACCTACGAGCAGTACGTC. It encodes CASSGAYTYEQYV. This chain joins TRBV6-1 and TRBJ2-7; D call uncertain. With 4 bases removed from V and 2 bases from J, the gap between germline ends came to 9 bases. Germline V CDR1 and CDR2: MNHNS, SASEGT. The CDR3 consists of 13 residues.

The J gene is TRBJ1-1, the V gene TRBV30; D not resolved. Trimming removed 0 bases from V and 5 bases from J, with 7 bases in between. The CDR3 runs 12 residues. CDR1 GTSNPN and CDR2 SVGIG come from the germline V gene (reference sequence). The CDR3 spells CAWSVLETEAFF. The CDR3 nucleotides are TGTGCCTGGAGTGTATTAGAGACTGAAGCTTTCTTT.